The entry below gives a single TCR beta chain sequence along with its context. The antigen is not known. This sample was included in a study of T-cell reconstitution after alpha-beta-depleted transplantation in children. A TCRbeta library incorporating unique molecular identifiers was prepared. Using its own MiXCR run on the PCR reads, TCRdb lists one record per CDR3 protein. The repertoire includes more than 400,000 distinct CDR3 sequences, over 10% of them detected once, and 14% sits in the top ten. The germline gives CDR1 MGHDK, CDR2 SYGVNS. CDR3 length equals 16 residues. V lost 4 bases and J lost 4; bases outside the gene matches: 8. Findings and caveats of the study: Surviving recipient cells, namely T cells and thymic progenitors, were the source of high day-60 TCRbeta diversity in some patients. Several hundred expanded graft clones reportedly gave rise to the alpha-beta T cells present about two months after transplant. Among T cells one year after transplant, newly produced cells accounted for most counts and diversity.

The chain links TRBV25-1 to TRBJ1-5; 9 bases fit TRBD1. The source of this sequence is a female patient between 2 and 15 years old who had a stem cell transplant for aplastic anemia, so the T cells may come from the graft donor. Sequencing was performed on PBMCs, mostly from graft donor cells, taken 180 days after TCRalphabeta/CD19-depleted stem cell transplant. The CDR3 nucleotides are TGTGCCAGCAGTGGAGAGGGACAGGGATGGAATCAGCCCCAGCATTTT. Amino acids: CASSGEGQGWNQPQHF.